This TCR beta chain appears in the sequencing data of a study of OX40 agonist ivuxolimab in advanced cancers. Turning to the study itself: Treatment of patients was with ivuxolimab, an agonistic anti-OX40 (CD134) antibody. Intravenous ivuxolimab was administered to patients every 2 weeks at 0.01 to 10 mg/kg.

Systemic immunosuppression or autoimmune disease history was grounds to exclude patients. TCRdb's copy holds only in-frame clones and misses some; the assay was immunoSEQ multiplex PCR. The sample lists under 95,000 clones, roughly 82% occurring once. V lost 2 bases, J lost 7 bases, and 14 bases lay in between. CDR1 and CDR2 (germline): MNHEY, SMNVEV (reference sequence). The CDR3 covers 14 residues. This receptor was obtained from an adult with an advanced solid tumor such as melanoma, head and neck, liver or kidney cancer. The genes are TRBV27 and TRBJ1-2; D unresolved. The input for sequencing was CD4+ or CD8+ T cells sorted from blood, taken in a trial of the OX40 agonist ivuxolimab. The CDR3 nucleotides are TGTGCCAGCAGTTTAATGGCCGGGAGAAGTGGCTACACCTTC. It is translated as CASSLMAGRSGYTF.